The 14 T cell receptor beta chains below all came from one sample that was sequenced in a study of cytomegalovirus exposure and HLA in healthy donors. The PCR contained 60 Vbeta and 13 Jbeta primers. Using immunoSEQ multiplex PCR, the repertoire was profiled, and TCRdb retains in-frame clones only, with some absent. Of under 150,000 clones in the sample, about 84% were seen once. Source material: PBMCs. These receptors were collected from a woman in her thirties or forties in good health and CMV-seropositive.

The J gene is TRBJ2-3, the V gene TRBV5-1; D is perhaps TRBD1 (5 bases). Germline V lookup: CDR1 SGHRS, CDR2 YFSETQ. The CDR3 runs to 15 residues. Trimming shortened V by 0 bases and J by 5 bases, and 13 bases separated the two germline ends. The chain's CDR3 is CASSLEGALGDTQYF. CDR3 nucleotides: TGCGCCAGCAGCTTGGAAGGGGCTCTTGGAGATACGCAGTATTTT.

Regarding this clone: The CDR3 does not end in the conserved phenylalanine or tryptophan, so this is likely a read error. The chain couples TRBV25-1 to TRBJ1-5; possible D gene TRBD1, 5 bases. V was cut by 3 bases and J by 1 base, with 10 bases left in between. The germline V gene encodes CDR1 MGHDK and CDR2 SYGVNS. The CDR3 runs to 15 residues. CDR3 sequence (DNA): TGTGCCAGCAGTGAGGAACAGGCAAGCAATCAGCCCCAGCATCTT. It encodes CASSEEQASNQPQHL.

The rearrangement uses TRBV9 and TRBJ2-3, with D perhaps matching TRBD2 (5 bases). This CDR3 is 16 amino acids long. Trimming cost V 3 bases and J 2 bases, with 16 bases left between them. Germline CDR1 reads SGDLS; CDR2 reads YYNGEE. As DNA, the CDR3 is TGTGCCAGCAGCGCGAATTTCGATAGCGTCACAGATACGCAGTATTTT. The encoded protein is CASSANFDSVTDTQYF.

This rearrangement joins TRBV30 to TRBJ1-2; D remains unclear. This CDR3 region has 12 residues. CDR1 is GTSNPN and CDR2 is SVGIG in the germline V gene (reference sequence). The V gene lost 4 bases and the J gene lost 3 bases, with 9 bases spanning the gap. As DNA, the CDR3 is TGTGCCTGGACAGGTCCGTACTATGGCTACACCTTC. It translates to CAWTGPYYGYTF. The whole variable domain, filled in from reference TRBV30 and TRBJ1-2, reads SQTIHQWPATLVQPVGSPLSLECTVEGTSNPNLYWYRQAAGRGLQLLFYSVGIGQISSEVPQNLSASRPQDRQFILSSKKLLLSDSGFYLCAWTGPYYGYTFGSGTRLTVV.

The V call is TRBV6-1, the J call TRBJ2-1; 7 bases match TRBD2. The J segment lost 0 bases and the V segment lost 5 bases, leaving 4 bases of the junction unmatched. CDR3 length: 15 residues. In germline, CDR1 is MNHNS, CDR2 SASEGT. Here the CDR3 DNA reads TGTGCCAGCAGTTCAGGCGGGGGCTCCTACAATGAGCAGTTCTTC. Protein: CASSSGGGSYNEQFF.

The CDR3, as DNA: TGTGCCAGCGGCCGGGACACCTACCAAGAGACCCAGTACTTC. This codes for CASGRDTYQETQYF. The chain recombines TRBV2 with TRBJ2-5, with a tentative D call TRBD1 (6 bases). This CDR3 is 14 amino acids long. V gave up 8 bases and J gave up 0 bases, with 13 bases separating them. The germline V gene encodes CDR1 SNHLY and CDR2 FYNNEI.

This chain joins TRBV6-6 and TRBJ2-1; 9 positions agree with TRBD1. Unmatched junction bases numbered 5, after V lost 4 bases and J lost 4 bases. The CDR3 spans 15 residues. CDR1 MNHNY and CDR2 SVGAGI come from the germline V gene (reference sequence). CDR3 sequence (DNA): TGTGCCAGCAGTTCCGCCGGGACAGGGTACAATGAGCAGTTCTTC. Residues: CASSSAGTGYNEQFF.

CDR3 nucleotides: TGTGCCAGCTCACCCTTGGGCCAAAACTATGGCTACACCTTC. It yields the protein CASSPLGQNYGYTF. The chain recombines TRBV18 with TRBJ1-2, with D unresolved. The CDR3 consists of 14 residues. Trimming took off 3 bases at V and 2 bases at J, with 10 bases between the two ends. Germline CDR1 KGHSH, CDR2 LQKENI.

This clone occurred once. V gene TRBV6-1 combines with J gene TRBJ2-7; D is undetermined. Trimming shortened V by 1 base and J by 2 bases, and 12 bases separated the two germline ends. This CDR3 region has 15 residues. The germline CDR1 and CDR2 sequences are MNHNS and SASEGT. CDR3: CASSEEAESAYEQYF. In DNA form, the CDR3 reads TGTGCCAGCAGTGAAGAGGCGGAATCTGCCTACGAGCAGTACTTC.

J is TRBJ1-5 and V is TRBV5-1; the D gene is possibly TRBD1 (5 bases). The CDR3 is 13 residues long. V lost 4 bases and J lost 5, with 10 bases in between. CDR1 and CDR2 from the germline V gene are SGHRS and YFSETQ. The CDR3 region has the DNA TGCGCCAGCAGCCCCCAGGGTGATCAGCCCCAGCATTTT. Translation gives CASSPQGDQPQHF.

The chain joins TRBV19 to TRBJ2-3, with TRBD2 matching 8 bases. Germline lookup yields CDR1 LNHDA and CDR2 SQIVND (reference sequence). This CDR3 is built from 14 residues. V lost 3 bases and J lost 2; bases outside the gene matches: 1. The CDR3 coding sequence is TGTGCCAGTAGTATTAGCGGGATCACAGATACGCAGTATTTT. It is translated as CASSISGITDTQYF.

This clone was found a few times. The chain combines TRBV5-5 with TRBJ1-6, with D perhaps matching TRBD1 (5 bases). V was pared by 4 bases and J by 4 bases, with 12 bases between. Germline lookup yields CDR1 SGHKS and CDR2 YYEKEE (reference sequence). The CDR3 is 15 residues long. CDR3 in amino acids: CASSVPTDYNSPLHF. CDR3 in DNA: TGTGCCAGCAGCGTACCGACAGATTATAATTCACCCCTCCACTTT.

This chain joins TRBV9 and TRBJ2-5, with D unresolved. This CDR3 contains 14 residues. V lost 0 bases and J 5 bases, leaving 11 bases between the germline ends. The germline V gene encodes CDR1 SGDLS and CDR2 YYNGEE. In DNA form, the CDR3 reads TGTGCCAGCAGCGTAGGGCGGCCTAGGGAGACCCAGTACTTC. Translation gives CASSVGRPRETQYF. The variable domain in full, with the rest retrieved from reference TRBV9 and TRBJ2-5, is DSGVTQTPKHLITATGQRVTLRCSPRSGDLSVYWYQQSLDQGLQFLIQYYNGEERAKGNILERFSAQQFPDLHSELNLSSLELGDSALYFCASSVGRPRETQYFGPGTRLLVL.

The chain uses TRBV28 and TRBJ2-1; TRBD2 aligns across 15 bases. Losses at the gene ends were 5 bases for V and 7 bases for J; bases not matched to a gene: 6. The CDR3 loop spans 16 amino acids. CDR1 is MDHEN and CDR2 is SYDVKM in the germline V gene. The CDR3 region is CASSLPGTSGRNEQFF. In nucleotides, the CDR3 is TGTGCCAGCAGTCTTCCGGGGACTAGCGGGAGGAATGAGCAGTTCTTC.